This TCR beta chain originates from a study of Ad26.COV2.S vaccination and SARS-CoV-2 variants. Whole-study results and caveats: Among vaccine recipients, spike-specific TCR breadth exceeded that of placebo recipients. Vaccine and placebo groups showed comparable non-spike TCR breadth.

In regard to this clone: Its antigen is unidentified.

Using immunoSEQ multiplex PCR, the repertoire was profiled, and TCRdb retains in-frame clones only, with some absent. Of 150,000 to 200,000 clones detected, around 88% appear once; the ten largest clones hold over 4.5%. There are 12 residues in the CDR3. V was pared by 5 bases and J by 4 bases, with 8 bases between. The germline gives CDR1 MGHRA, CDR2 YSYEKL. Sequencing used peripheral blood, obtained after recovery from COVID-19. This sequence originates from a human donor who had recovered from COVID-19. J is TRBJ1-2 and V is TRBV4-1, with D maybe TRBD1 (5 bases). CDR3 sequence: CASSEGTYGYTF. The DNA for the CDR3 is TGCGCCAGCAGCGAGGGGACCTATGGCTACACCTTC.